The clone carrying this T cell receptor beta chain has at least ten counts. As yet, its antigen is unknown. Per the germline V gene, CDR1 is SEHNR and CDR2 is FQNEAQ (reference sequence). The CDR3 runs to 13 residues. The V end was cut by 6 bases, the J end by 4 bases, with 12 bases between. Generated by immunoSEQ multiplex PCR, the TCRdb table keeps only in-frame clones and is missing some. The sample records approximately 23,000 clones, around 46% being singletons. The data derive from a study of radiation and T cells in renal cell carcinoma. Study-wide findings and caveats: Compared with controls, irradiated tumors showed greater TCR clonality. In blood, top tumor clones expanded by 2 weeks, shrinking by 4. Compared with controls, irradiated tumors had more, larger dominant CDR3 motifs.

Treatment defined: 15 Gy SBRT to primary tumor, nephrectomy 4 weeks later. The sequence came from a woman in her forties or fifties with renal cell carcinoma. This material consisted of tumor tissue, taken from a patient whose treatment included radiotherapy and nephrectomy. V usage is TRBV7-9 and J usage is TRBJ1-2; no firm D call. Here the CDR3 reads CASSPSLPYGYTF. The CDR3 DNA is TGTGCCAGCAGTCCATCCCTTCCCTATGGCTACACCTTC.